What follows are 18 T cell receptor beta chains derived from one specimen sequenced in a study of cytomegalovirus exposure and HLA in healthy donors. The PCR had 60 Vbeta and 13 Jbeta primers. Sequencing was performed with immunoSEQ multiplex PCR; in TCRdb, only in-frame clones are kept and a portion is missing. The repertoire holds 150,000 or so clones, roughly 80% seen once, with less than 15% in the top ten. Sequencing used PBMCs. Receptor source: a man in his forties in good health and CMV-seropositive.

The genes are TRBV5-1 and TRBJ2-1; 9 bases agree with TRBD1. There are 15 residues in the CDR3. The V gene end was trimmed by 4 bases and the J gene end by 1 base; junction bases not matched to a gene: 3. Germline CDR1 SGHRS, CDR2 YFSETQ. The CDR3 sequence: CASSRGQGSYNEQFF. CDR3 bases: TGCGCCAGCAGCCGGGGACAGGGTTCCTACAATGAGCAGTTCTTC. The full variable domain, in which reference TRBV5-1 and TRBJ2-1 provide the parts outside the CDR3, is KAGVTQTPRYLIKTRGQQVTLSCSPISGHRSVSWYQQTPGQGLQFLFEYFSETQRNKGNFPGRFSGRQFSNSRSEMNVSTLELGDSALYLCASSRGQGSYNEQFFGPGTRLTVL.

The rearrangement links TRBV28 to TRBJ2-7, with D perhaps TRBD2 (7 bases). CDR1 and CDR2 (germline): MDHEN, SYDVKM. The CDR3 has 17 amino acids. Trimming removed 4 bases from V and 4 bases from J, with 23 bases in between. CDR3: CASSSLGGPYDPYEQYF. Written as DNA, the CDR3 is TGTGCCAGCAGTTCTTTGGGGGGGCCCTACGACCCTTACGAGCAGTACTTC.

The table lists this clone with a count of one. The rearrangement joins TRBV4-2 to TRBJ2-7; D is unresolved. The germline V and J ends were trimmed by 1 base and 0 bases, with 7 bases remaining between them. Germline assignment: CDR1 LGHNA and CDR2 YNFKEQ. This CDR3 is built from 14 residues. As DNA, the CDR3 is TGTGCCAGCAGCCAAGGTCTGGCCTCCTACGAGCAGTACTTC. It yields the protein CASSQGLASYEQYF.

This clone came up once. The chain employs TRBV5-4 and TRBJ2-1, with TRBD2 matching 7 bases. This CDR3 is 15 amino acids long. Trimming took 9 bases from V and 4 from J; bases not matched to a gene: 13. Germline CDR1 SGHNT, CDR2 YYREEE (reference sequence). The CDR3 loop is CAISGDQGLYNEQFF. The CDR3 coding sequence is TGTGCCATCAGTGGGGATCAGGGACTATACAATGAGCAGTTCTTC. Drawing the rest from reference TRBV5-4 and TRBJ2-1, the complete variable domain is ETGVTQSPTHLIKTRGQQVTLRCSSQSGHNTVSWYQQALGQGPQFIFQYYREEENGRGNFPPRFSGLQFPNYSSELNVNALELDDSALYLCAISGDQGLYNEQFFGPGTRLTVL.

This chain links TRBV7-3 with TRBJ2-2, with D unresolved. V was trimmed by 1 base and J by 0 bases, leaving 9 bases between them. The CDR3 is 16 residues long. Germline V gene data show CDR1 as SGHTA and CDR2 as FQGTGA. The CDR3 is CASSLNSPSNTGELFF. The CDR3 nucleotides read TGTGCCAGCAGCTTAAATTCCCCCTCGAACACCGGGGAGCTGTTTTTT.

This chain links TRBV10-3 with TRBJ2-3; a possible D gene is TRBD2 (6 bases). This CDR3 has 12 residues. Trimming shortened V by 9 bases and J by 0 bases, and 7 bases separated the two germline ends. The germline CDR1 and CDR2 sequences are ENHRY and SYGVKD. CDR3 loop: CAIGTSTDTQYF. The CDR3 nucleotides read TGTGCCATTGGGACTAGCACAGATACGCAGTATTTT.

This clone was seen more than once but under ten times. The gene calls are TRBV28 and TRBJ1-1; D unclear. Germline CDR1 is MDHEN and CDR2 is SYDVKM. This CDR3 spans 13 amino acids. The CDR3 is CASKRHQNTEAFF. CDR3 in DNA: TGTGCGTCGAAGAGACACCAGAACACTGAAGCTTTCTTT.

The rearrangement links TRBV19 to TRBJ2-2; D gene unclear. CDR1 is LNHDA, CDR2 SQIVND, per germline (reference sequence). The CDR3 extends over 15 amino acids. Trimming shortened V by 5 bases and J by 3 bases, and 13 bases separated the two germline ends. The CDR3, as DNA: TGTGCCAGTAGTCCGCCATTCCGGTACACCGGGGAGCTGTTTTTT. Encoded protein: CASSPPFRYTGELFF.

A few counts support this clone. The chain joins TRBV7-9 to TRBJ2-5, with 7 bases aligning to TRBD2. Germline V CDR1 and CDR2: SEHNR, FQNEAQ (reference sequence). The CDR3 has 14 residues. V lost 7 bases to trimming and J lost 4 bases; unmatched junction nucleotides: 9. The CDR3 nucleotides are TGTGCCAGCATTCTGGGGAGCGGGATAGAGACCCAGTACTTC. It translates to CASILGSGIETQYF.

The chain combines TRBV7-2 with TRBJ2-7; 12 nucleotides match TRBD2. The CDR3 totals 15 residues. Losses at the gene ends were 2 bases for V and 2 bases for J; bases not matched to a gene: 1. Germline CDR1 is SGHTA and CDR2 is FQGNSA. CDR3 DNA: TGTGCCAGCAGCTTATGGACTAGCGGGGCCTACGAGCAGTACTTC. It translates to CASSLWTSGAYEQYF.

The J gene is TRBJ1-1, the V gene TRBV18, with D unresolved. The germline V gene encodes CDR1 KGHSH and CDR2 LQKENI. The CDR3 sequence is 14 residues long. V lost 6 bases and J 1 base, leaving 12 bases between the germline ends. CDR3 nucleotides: TGTGCCAGCTCCGCCCCCCACAAGAACACTGAAGCTTTCTTT. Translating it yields CASSAPHKNTEAFF.

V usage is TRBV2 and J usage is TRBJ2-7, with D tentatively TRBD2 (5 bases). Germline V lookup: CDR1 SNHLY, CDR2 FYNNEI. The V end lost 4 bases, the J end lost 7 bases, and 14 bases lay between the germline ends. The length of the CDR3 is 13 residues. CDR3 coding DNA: TGTGCCAGCAGTGGGGAGTACAATTATGAGCAGTACTTC. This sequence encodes CASSGEYNYEQYF.

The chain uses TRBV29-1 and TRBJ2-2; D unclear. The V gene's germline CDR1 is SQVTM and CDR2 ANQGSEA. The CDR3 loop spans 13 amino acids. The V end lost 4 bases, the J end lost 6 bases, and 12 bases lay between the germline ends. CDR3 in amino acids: CSVVISTAGELFF. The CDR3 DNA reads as TGCAGCGTTGTAATTAGTACTGCCGGGGAGCTGTTTTTT.

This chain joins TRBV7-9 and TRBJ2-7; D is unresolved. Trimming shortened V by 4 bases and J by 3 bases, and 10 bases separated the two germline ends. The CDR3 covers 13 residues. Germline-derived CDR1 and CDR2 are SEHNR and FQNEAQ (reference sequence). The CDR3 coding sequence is TGTGCCAGCAGCTCCTCCTCAGTCTACGAGCAGTACTTC. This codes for CASSSSSVYEQYF.

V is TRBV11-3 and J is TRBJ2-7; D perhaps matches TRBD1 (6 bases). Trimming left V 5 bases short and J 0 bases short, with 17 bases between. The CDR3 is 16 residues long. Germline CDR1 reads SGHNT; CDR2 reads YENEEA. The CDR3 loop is CASSASPRGPSYEQYF. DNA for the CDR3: TGTGCCAGCAGCGCAAGCCCCAGGGGTCCCTCCTACGAGCAGTACTTC.

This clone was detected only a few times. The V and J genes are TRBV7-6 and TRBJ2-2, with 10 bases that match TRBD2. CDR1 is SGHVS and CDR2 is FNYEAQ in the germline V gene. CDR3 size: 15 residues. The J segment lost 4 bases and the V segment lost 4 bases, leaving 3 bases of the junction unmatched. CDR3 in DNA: TGTGCCAGCAGCTCTAGCGGGAGAGGCACCGGGGAGCTGTTTTTT. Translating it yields CASSSSGRGTGELFF.

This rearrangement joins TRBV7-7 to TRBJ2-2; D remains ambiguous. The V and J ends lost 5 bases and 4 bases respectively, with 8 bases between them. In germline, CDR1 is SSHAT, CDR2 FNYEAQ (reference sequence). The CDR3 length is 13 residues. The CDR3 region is CASSGPGTGELFF. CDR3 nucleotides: TGTGCCAGCAGCGGTCCAGGCACCGGGGAGCTGTTTTTT. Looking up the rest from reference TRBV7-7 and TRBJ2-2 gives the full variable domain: GAGVSQSPRYKVTKRGQDVTLRCDPISSHATLYWYQQALGQGPEFLTYFNYEAQPDKSGLPSDRFSAERPEGSISTLTIQRTEQRDSAMYRCASSGPGTGELFFGEGSRLTVL.

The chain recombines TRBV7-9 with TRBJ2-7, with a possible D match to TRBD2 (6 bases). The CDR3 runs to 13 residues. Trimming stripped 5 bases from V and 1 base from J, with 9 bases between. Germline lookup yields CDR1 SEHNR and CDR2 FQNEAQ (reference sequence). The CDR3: CASSRRASYEQYF. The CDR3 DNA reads TGTGCCAGCAGCCGGAGGGCGTCCTACGAGCAGTACTTC.